Each of the 28 T cell receptor beta chains below was sequenced from the same sample in a study of cytomegalovirus exposure and HLA in healthy donors. PCR amplification relied on 60 Vbeta primers (plus 13 Jbeta primers). Assay used: immunoSEQ multiplex PCR; TCRdb lists only in-frame clones, some missing. This sample has under 150,000 clones, with 60% to 85% found just once. What was sequenced was PBMCs. These receptors all stem from a female donor in good health and CMV-seropositive.

The chain carries TRBV18 and TRBJ2-7; 8 nucleotides agree with TRBD2. The CDR3 runs 15 residues. Per the germline V gene, CDR1 is KGHSH and CDR2 is LQKENI. The trim removed 0 bases at V and 2 bases at J, leaving 3 bases unmatched. CDR3 sequence reads: CASSPPSGNTYEQYF. The CDR3 nucleotides read TGTGCCAGCTCACCACCTAGCGGGAACACCTACGAGCAGTACTTC.

CDR3 residues: CASSVQGSGNTIYF. The CDR3 region has the DNA TGTGCCAGCAGCGTACAGGGATCGGGAAACACCATATATTTT. The chain carries TRBV6-5 and TRBJ1-3, with D tentatively TRBD1 (6 bases). This CDR3 has 14 amino acids. Germline V gene data show CDR1 as MNHEY and CDR2 as SVGAGI. V shed 6 bases and J shed 4 bases, with 13 bases lying between them.

V is TRBV2 and J is TRBJ1-2; 7 bases agree with TRBD1. V shed 4 bases and J 6 bases; nucleotides not matched to a gene: 8. Germline V gene lookup returns CDR1 SNHLY and CDR2 FYNNEI. The CDR3 sequence is 14 residues long. CDR3 amino acids: CASSGRGTADGYTF. The CDR3, as DNA: TGTGCCAGCAGTGGCAGGGGGACGGCAGATGGCTACACCTTC.

A single count supports this clone. This chain uses TRBV5-4 with TRBJ2-3; 7 bases align to TRBD1. This CDR3 is built from 14 residues. CDR1 SGHNT and CDR2 YYREEE come from the germline V gene (reference sequence). The J segment lost 1 base and the V segment lost 7 bases, leaving 6 bases of the junction unmatched. Written as DNA, the CDR3 is TGTGCCAGCGGCCGACAGGGAGGCACAGATACGCAGTATTTT. Its protein product is CASGRQGGTDTQYF.

The chain couples TRBV28 to TRBJ2-1, with 10 nucleotides matching TRBD2. This CDR3 contains 15 residues. After removal of 7 bases from V and 3 bases from J, the junction contained 6 bases not matched to a gene. The germline CDR1 and CDR2 sequences are MDHEN and SYDVKM. DNA of the CDR3: TGTGCCAGCACCTCCCCTAGCGGGGGCTACAATGAGCAGTTCTTC. This sequence encodes CASTSPSGGYNEQFF.

CDR3 residues: CASSSSGDTDTQYF. CDR3 nucleotide sequence: TGTGCCAGCAGCAGCTCCGGGGACACAGATACGCAGTATTTT. The chain carries TRBV7-9 and TRBJ2-3; possible D gene TRBD2, 5 bases. Germline V CDR1 and CDR2: SEHNR, FQNEAQ (reference sequence). Trimming pared 5 bases from V and 2 bases from J, leaving 11 bases between. This CDR3 has 14 residues.

The chain recombines TRBV28 with TRBJ1-1; D possibly corresponds to TRBD1 (6 bases). Germline V gene lookup returns CDR1 MDHEN and CDR2 SYDVKM. This CDR3 is built from 16 residues. V gave up 6 bases and J gave up 1 base, with 18 bases separating them. CDR3 residues: CASSALRGQSNTEAFF. The CDR3 coding sequence is TGTGCCAGCAGCGCTCTCCGAGGACAGTCGAACACTGAAGCTTTCTTT.

The chain uses TRBV2 and TRBJ1-5, with 9 bases matching TRBD1. J lost 5 bases, V lost 6 bases, and 5 bases had no gene match. Germline CDR1 is SNHLY and CDR2 is FYNNEI. The CDR3 totals 14 residues. CDR3 DNA: TGTGCCAGCAGAGGACAGGGGCCTCATCAGCCCCAGCATTTT. This codes for CASRGQGPHQPQHF.

This chain links TRBV2 with TRBJ2-7, with TRBD1 identical over 8 bases. The V gene's germline CDR1 is SNHLY and CDR2 FYNNEI. With V trimmed by 8 bases and J by 2 bases, 5 bases remained unmatched. CDR3 length: 13 residues. CDR3 residues: CASAGQAAYEQYF. The CDR3, as DNA: TGTGCCAGCGCGGGACAGGCAGCCTACGAGCAGTACTTC.

This clone was seen just once. The J gene is TRBJ2-5, the V gene TRBV2; 8 bases line up with TRBD1. With 6 bases clipped from V and 5 bases from J, the junction kept 8 bases outside the gene matches. The CDR3 runs to 14 residues. From germline, CDR1 is SNHLY and CDR2 FYNNEI. CDR3 protein: CASSQGQGWETQYF. The CDR3 nucleotides read TGTGCCAGCAGCCAAGGACAGGGTTGGGAGACCCAGTACTTC.

The genes are TRBV10-3 and TRBJ1-5; a weak D match, TRBD1 (6 bases). The CDR3 is made up of 18 amino acids. Trimming took off 0 bases at V and 0 bases at J, with 15 bases between the two ends. Germline loops: CDR1 ENHRY, CDR2 SYGVKD. The CDR3 DNA follows: TGTGCCATCAGTGAGTCACTAACGGGACAAAATAGCAATCAGCCCCAGCATTTT. It is translated as CAISESLTGQNSNQPQHF.

The rearrangement joins TRBV11-3 to TRBJ2-1, with 9 bases that match TRBD2. V gave up 1 base and J gave up 5 bases; unmatched junction bases: 6. The germline CDR1 and CDR2 sequences are SGHNT and YENEEA. CDR3 size: 16 residues. The CDR3 loop is CASSLGGSGRNNEQFF. CDR3 DNA: TGTGCCAGCAGCTTAGGCGGGAGCGGGAGGAACAATGAGCAGTTCTTC.

This clone was seen once. This rearrangement joins TRBV6-1 to TRBJ2-5, with D possibly being TRBD1 (6 bases). The germline V gene has CDR1 MNHNS and CDR2 SASEGT. The length of the CDR3 is 14 residues. Trimming took off 5 bases at V and 5 bases at J, with 15 bases between the two ends. Written as DNA, the CDR3 is TGTGCCAGCAGTATCACAGGGACCTCGGAGACCCAGTACTTC. It is translated as CASSITGTSETQYF.

This rearrangement joins TRBV28 to TRBJ1-6, with a weak D call TRBD1 (6 bases). This CDR3 is built from 15 residues. Trimming took 7 bases from V and 7 from J, leaving 17 bases between them. Germline CDR1 is MDHEN and CDR2 is SYDVKM. The CDR3 bases are TGTGCCAGCACCCAAGCAGGGGTGTACAATTCACCCCTCCACTTT. This gives the protein CASTQAGVYNSPLHF.

The chain couples TRBV11-2 to TRBJ1-1; 7 bases map to TRBD1. The germline gives CDR1 SGHAT, CDR2 FQNNGV. V shed 5 bases and J 1 base; nucleotides not matched to a gene: 4. This CDR3 is built from 14 residues. Here the CDR3 reads CASSSRTGNTEAFF. CDR3 DNA: TGTGCCAGCAGCAGTCGGACAGGGAACACTGAAGCTTTCTTT.

The chain is built from TRBV5-1 and TRBJ2-2; perhaps TRBD2 as D (6 bases). From germline, CDR1 is SGHRS and CDR2 YFSETQ. Trimming removed 0 bases from V and 4 bases from J, with 13 bases in between. This CDR3 has 16 residues. CDR3 DNA sequence: TGCGCCAGCAGCTTGGTTTCGGTCGGGGGCACCGGGGAGCTGTTTTTT. It specifies CASSLVSVGGTGELFF.

The chain has TRBV6-6 and TRBJ1-1; D uncertain. CDR1 and CDR2 from the germline V gene are MNHNY and SVGAGI (reference sequence). Trimming took 0 bases from V and 0 from J, leaving 8 bases between them. CDR3 length equals 15 residues. CDR3 in DNA: TGTGCCAGCAGTTACTCCGGGAGGGTGAACACTGAAGCTTTCTTT. It specifies CASSYSGRVNTEAFF.

The sample holds a few counts of this clone. This chain connects TRBV11-2 to TRBJ2-7; TRBD2 might be the D (5 bases). Germline CDR1 and CDR2: SGHAT and FQNNGV. This CDR3 spans 15 amino acids. The V gene lost 2 bases and the J gene lost 3 bases, with 14 bases spanning the gap. The CDR3 nucleotides read TGTGCCAGCAGCTTATTGATCGGGGTCGTCTACGAGCAGTACTTC. Amino acids: CASSLLIGVVYEQYF. Using reference TRBV11-2 and TRBJ2-7 for the parts outside the CDR3, the full variable domain is EAGVAQSPRYKIIEKRQSVAFWCNPISGHATLYWYQQILGQGPKLLIQFQNNGVVDDSQLPKDRFSAERLKGVDSTLKIQPAKLEDSAVYLCASSLLIGVVYEQYFGPGTRLTVT.

V gene TRBV5-1 combines with J gene TRBJ2-3; possible D gene TRBD2, 7 bases. Trimming pared 3 bases from V and 4 bases from J, leaving 12 bases between. In germline, CDR1 is SGHRS, CDR2 YFSETQ. The length of the CDR3 is 14 residues. CDR3 region: CASSSEGGSDTQYF. The CDR3 nucleotides are TGCGCCAGCAGCTCCGAGGGGGGGTCAGATACGCAGTATTTT.

The V call is TRBV4-1, the J call TRBJ1-4; D gene uncertain. The CDR3 contains 16 residues. Germline V gene lookup returns CDR1 MGHRA and CDR2 YSYEKL. Trimming removed 1 base at V and 2 bases at J, with 11 bases between. In DNA form, the CDR3 reads TGCGCCAGCAGCCAAGTCATATCGGTGACTAATGAAAAACTGTTTTTT. Encoded protein: CASSQVISVTNEKLFF.

The chain carries TRBV5-1 and TRBJ2-3, with 13 positions matching TRBD2. Trimming removed 4 bases from V and 4 bases from J; junction bases left unmatched: 6. The CDR3 is 16 amino acids. CDR1 is SGHRS, CDR2 YFSETQ, per germline. The DNA of the CDR3 is TGCGCCAGCAGCCCAAGGACTAGCGGGGGCGCAGATACGCAGTATTTT. It codes for CASSPRTSGGADTQYF.

The V and J genes are TRBV5-5 and TRBJ2-7; 10 bases are a match to TRBD1. The CDR3 totals 16 residues. CDR1 is SGHKS and CDR2 is YYEKEE in the germline V gene (reference sequence). Unmatched junction bases numbered 9, after V lost 1 base and J lost 5 bases. The CDR3 DNA follows: TGTGCCAGCAGCTTGACTACCGGGACAGGGGTCCACGAGCAGTACTTC. Protein product: CASSLTTGTGVHEQYF. The entire variable domain, with the rest obtained from reference TRBV5-5 and TRBJ2-7, is as follows: DAGVTQSPTHLIKTRGQQVTLRCSPISGHKSVSWYQQVLGQGPQFIFQYYEKEERGRGNFPDRFSARQFPNYSSELNVNALLLGDSALYLCASSLTTGTGVHEQYFGPGTRLTVT.

V usage is TRBV7-3 and J usage is TRBJ2-1; 14 positions match TRBD2. The CDR3 contains 18 residues. Germline V CDR1 and CDR2: SGHTA, FQGTGA. Trimming removed 5 bases from V and 10 bases from J; junction bases left unmatched: 16. CDR3 amino acids: CASSPSTLGTSGSGEQFF. CDR3 nucleotide sequence: TGTGCCAGCAGCCCCAGCACCCTTGGGACTAGCGGGAGCGGGGAGCAGTTCTTC.

This chain links TRBV29-1 with TRBJ2-7, with D possibly matching TRBD1 (5 bases). The V end lost 4 bases, the J end lost 7 bases, and 14 bases lay between the germline ends. This CDR3 contains 12 residues. The V gene's germline CDR1 is SQVTM and CDR2 ANQGSEA. In DNA, the CDR3 is TGCAGCGTTGGGGGCCAGGGTCGGGAGCAGTACTTC. Protein sequence: CSVGGQGREQYF.

The chain recombines TRBV5-4 with TRBJ2-7; D call uncertain. V was trimmed by 4 bases and J by 7 bases, leaving 12 bases between them. Germline loops: CDR1 SGHNT, CDR2 YYREEE (reference sequence). This CDR3 is 12 amino acids long. The CDR3 protein is CASSTPSEEQYF. DNA of the CDR3: TGTGCCAGCAGCACCCCCTCTGAGGAGCAGTACTTC.

The chain is built from TRBV28 and TRBJ2-7; D is possibly TRBD1 (6 bases). Germline CDR1 MDHEN, CDR2 SYDVKM. V shed 4 bases and J shed 0 bases, with 13 bases lying between them. This CDR3 has 15 residues. This CDR3 reads CASSSQDRISYEQYF. The DNA of the CDR3 is TGTGCCAGCAGTTCTCAAGACAGGATCTCCTACGAGCAGTACTTC.

The chain is built from TRBV5-1 and TRBJ2-1; TRBD2 might be the D (5 bases). The CDR3 runs 17 residues. Germline-derived CDR1 and CDR2 are SGHRS and YFSETQ. The V gene lost 4 bases and the J gene lost 0 bases, with 17 bases spanning the gap. CDR3 nucleotide sequence: TGCGCCAGCAGCACAATGGACGGGAAGCTCTCCTACAATGAGCAGTTCTTC. Translation gives CASSTMDGKLSYNEQFF.

The chain combines TRBV5-5 with TRBJ1-5; 8 nucleotides align to TRBD1. V was clipped by 3 bases and J by 3 bases; unmatched bases: 11. This CDR3 has 17 amino acids. The V gene's germline CDR1 is SGHKS and CDR2 YYEKEE (reference sequence). CDR3 loop: CASSSNSGTGFNQPQHF. The CDR3 DNA sequence: TGTGCCAGCAGCTCAAACTCCGGGACAGGTTTCAATCAGCCCCAGCATTTT.